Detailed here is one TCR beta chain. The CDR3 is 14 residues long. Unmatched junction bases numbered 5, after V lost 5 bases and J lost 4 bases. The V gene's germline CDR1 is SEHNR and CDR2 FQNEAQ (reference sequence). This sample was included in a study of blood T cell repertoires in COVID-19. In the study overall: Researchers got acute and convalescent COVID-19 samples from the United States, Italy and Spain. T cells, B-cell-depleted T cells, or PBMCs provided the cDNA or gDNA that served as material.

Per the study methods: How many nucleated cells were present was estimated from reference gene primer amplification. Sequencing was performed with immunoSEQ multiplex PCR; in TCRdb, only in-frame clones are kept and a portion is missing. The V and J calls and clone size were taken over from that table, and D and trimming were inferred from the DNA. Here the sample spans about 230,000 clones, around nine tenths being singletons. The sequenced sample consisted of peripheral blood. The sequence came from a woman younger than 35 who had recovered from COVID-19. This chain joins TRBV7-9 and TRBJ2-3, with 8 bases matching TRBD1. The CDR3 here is CASSPDRGADTQYF. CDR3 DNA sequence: TGTGCCAGCAGCCCCGACAGGGGCGCAGATACGCAGTATTTT.